The 24 T cell receptor beta chains reported below all come from one sample, sequenced in a study of blood T cell repertoires in COVID-19. TCRdb's table, derived via immunoSEQ multiplex PCR, lists solely in-frame clones and lacks some. The table includes around 100,000 clones, 74% detected once. Sequencing used peripheral blood. These receptors all stem from a man between 65 and 85 years old with COVID-19, enrolled during active disease.

The V and J genes are TRBV7-2 and TRBJ2-3; TRBD2 matches at 9 bases. CDR3 length: 15 amino acids. V was pared by 5 bases and J by 4 bases, with 7 bases of the junction left unmatched. Germline V gene sequence: CDR1 SGHTA, CDR2 FQGNSA. The CDR3 DNA is TGTGCCAGCAGCGAAAGTAGCGGGAGACCAGATACGCAGTATTTT. Protein: CASSESSGRPDTQYF.

The V call is TRBV25-1, the J call TRBJ2-2, with 7 nucleotides matching TRBD1. This CDR3 has 16 amino acids. V lost 3 bases, J lost 2 bases, and 6 bases stayed unmatched. The V gene's germline CDR1 is MGHDK and CDR2 SYGVNS. The CDR3 bases are TGTGCCAGCAGTGATAGGGGGCAGGGAAACACCGGGGAGCTGTTTTTT. Translated, it gives CASSDRGQGNTGELFF.

The chain employs TRBV29-1 and TRBJ2-3; 7 nucleotides agree with TRBD2. Trimming took 7 bases from V and 2 from J; bases not matched to a gene: 12. There are 15 residues in the CDR3. The germline V gene encodes CDR1 SQVTM and CDR2 ANQGSEA. The CDR3 coding sequence is TGCAGCGCCGCCGCCCTAGCGGTGTCCACAGATACGCAGTATTTT. Translating gives CSAAALAVSTDTQYF.

The V gene is TRBV5-1, the J gene TRBJ2-2; a possible D gene is TRBD2 (7 bases). The CDR3 spans 16 residues. CDR1 is SGHRS and CDR2 is YFSETQ in the germline V gene. Trimming shortened V by 6 bases and J by 7 bases, and 22 bases separated the two germline ends. Written as DNA, the CDR3 is TGCGCCAGCAAACCAACCTACAGGGAGGGCGGCGGGGAGCTGTTTTTT. Amino acid sequence: CASKPTYREGGGELFF.

The chain joins TRBV7-3 to TRBJ2-1; TRBD1 matches at 10 bases. The ends lost 2 bases at V and 7 bases at J; junction bases unmatched: 5. Germline values: CDR1 SGHTA, CDR2 FQGTGA. The CDR3 is made up of 15 amino acids. This chain's CDR3 is CASSLGGTGVNEQFF. The CDR3 DNA is TGTGCCAGCAGCTTAGGCGGGACAGGGGTGAATGAGCAGTTCTTC.

This rearrangement joins TRBV9 to TRBJ2-5, with D possibly matching TRBD2 (5 bases). Germline CDR1 reads SGDLS; CDR2 reads YYNGEE. V lost 0 bases and J lost 4, with 13 bases in between. This CDR3 is built from 15 residues. The DNA for the CDR3 is TGTGCCAGCAGCGTAGGTACAGCCGCGGGAGAGACCCAGTACTTC. As protein: CASSVGTAAGETQYF.

V gene TRBV29-1 combines with J gene TRBJ2-3; TRBD2 agrees at 7 bases. CDR3 length: 16 residues. Trimming removed 6 bases from V and 2 bases from J; junction bases left unmatched: 14. Germline CDR1 is SQVTM and CDR2 is ANQGSEA. CDR3 in amino acids: CSVTLAAGLVTDTQYF. For the CDR3, the DNA is TGCAGCGTGACCCTCGCAGCGGGGCTAGTCACAGATACGCAGTATTTT.

V and J are TRBV6-2 or TRBV6-3 and TRBJ1-5; 8 nucleotides agree with TRBD1. Germline loops: CDR1 MNHEY, CDR2 SVGEGT. With V trimmed by 8 bases and J by 0 bases, 18 bases remained unmatched. The CDR3 is made up of 19 amino acids. The CDR3 spells CASRWVTGTGDLSNQPQHF. DNA for the CDR3: TGTGCCAGCCGTTGGGTTACCGGGACAGGTGATCTTAGCAATCAGCCCCAGCATTTT.

Notes on this clone: Additional DNA sequences in this sample encode the identical CDR3. In DNA, the CDR3 is TGCGCCAGCAGCTTTGGACTAGCGGGAGTCAAAGATACGCAGTATTTT. This gives the protein CASSFGLAGVKDTQYF. The chain links TRBV5-1 to TRBJ2-3; 13 positions match TRBD2. The CDR3 sequence is 16 residues long. CDR1 is SGHRS and CDR2 is YFSETQ in the germline V gene. The V gene end was trimmed by 2 bases and the J gene end by 5 bases; junction bases not matched to a gene: 5.

This chain connects TRBV11-3 to TRBJ1-1, with TRBD1 matching over 7 bases. CDR1 is SGHNT and CDR2 is YENEEA in the germline V gene. With 3 bases clipped from V and 1 base from J, the junction kept 20 bases outside the gene matches. The CDR3 spans 20 residues. CDR3 coding DNA: TGTGCCAGCAGCTTCCCCCTAGGGACCCTTACAGGGGACTGGAACACTGAAGCTTTCTTT. Encoded protein: CASSFPLGTLTGDWNTEAFF.

CDR3 sequence: CASSQDRADFYGYTF. The CDR3 region has the DNA TGTGCCAGCAGCCAGGACAGGGCAGATTTTTATGGCTACACCTTC. The chain couples TRBV3-1 (or the pseudogene TRBV3-2) to TRBJ1-2, with 8 bases fitting TRBD1. This CDR3 has 15 residues. After removal of 3 bases from V and 5 bases from J, the junction contained 8 bases not matched to a gene. The germline CDR1 and CDR2 sequences are LGHDT and YNNKEL (reference sequence).

The chain has TRBV10-3 and TRBJ1-1; no reliable D call. CDR1 ENHRY and CDR2 SYGVKD come from the germline V gene. Trimming left V 3 bases short and J 0 bases short, with 5 bases between. This CDR3 is 13 amino acids long. Here the CDR3 DNA reads TGTGCCATCAGTGACCCTATGAACACTGAAGCTTTCTTT. Its protein is CAISDPMNTEAFF.

The genes are TRBV19 and TRBJ1-5, with 10 bases fitting TRBD1. CDR1 and CDR2 (germline): LNHDA, SQIVND (reference sequence). The J segment lost 6 bases and the V segment lost 6 bases, leaving 8 bases of the junction unmatched. CDR3 size: 15 residues. The CDR3 sequence is CASSPDRGFRQPQHF. The CDR3 nucleotides are TGTGCCAGTAGCCCGGACAGGGGGTTCCGTCAGCCCCAGCATTTT.

CDR3 protein: CASSPRAGGLNEQFF. The CDR3 region has the DNA TGTGCCAGCTCACCACGGGCAGGGGGCCTCAATGAGCAGTTCTTC. The V and J genes are TRBV18 and TRBJ2-1; 8 bases are a match to TRBD1. The CDR3 is 15 residues long. The germline V gene has CDR1 KGHSH and CDR2 LQKENI. The junction had 5 bases not matched to a gene; V was cut back by 1 base and J by 6 bases.

V is TRBV18 and J is TRBJ1-1; D gene ambiguous. There are 15 residues in the CDR3. V dropped 6 bases and J dropped 3 bases, with 17 bases sitting between them. In germline, CDR1 is KGHSH, CDR2 LQKENI. CDR3 residues: CASSPSSLVDTEAFF. CDR3 nucleotide sequence: TGTGCCAGCTCTCCGTCGTCACTTGTGGACACTGAAGCTTTCTTT.

This clone has just a few counts. V and J are TRBV11-2 and TRBJ1-5, with TRBD1 as a possible D gene (6 bases). The CDR3 consists of 14 residues. Trimming shortened V by 5 bases and J by 9 bases, and 17 bases separated the two germline ends. CDR1 and CDR2 from the germline V gene are SGHAT and FQNNGV. DNA of the CDR3: TGTGCCAGCAGCGAGGCAGGGGCATTAGGGCCCCAGCATTTT. This sequence encodes CASSEAGALGPQHF.

The V call is TRBV4-1, the J call TRBJ2-7; TRBD1 matches 11 bases. Germline V gene data show CDR1 as MGHRA and CDR2 as YSYEKL. V dropped 1 base and J dropped 2; count of bases not matched to a gene: 4. The CDR3 runs 16 residues. The chain's CDR3 is CASSQVRGQGAYEQYF. CDR3 coding DNA: TGCGCCAGCAGCCAAGTCAGGGGACAGGGGGCCTACGAGCAGTACTTC.

There are a few counts of this clone. The CDR3 coding sequence is TGTGCCAGCAGCTCTGGACTAGCTCACACCGGGGAGCTGTTTTTT. This sequence encodes CASSSGLAHTGELFF. The chain combines TRBV11-1 with TRBJ2-2; 8 bases are shared with TRBD2. V trimming: 4 bases; J trimming: 3 bases; junction bases outside the gene matches: 4. CDR3 length: 15 amino acids. Germline V gene sequence: CDR1 SGHAT, CDR2 FQDESV (reference sequence).

The chain recombines TRBV7-2 with TRBJ1-3; 10 nucleotides agree with TRBD1. This CDR3 is built from 15 residues. Germline CDR1 SGHTA, CDR2 FQGNSA. V lost 4 bases, J lost 2 bases, and 2 bases stayed unmatched. The CDR3 nucleotides read TGTGCCAGCAGCTCTGGGACAGGGGCTGGAAACACCATATATTTT. This encodes CASSSGTGAGNTIYF.

The gene calls are TRBV18 and TRBJ1-1, with a possible D match to TRBD1 (6 bases). Per the germline V gene, CDR1 is KGHSH and CDR2 is LQKENI. CDR3 size: 16 residues. Trimming shortened V by 1 base and J by 5 bases, and 17 bases separated the two germline ends. The CDR3 spells CASSPRSGQYRTEAFF. In nucleotides, the CDR3 is TGTGCCAGCTCACCACGGTCGGGACAATATAGAACTGAAGCTTTCTTT. Full variable domain (outside the CDR3, taken from reference TRBV18 and TRBJ1-1): NAGVMQNPRHLVRRRGQEARLRCSPMKGHSHVYWYRQLPEEGLKFMVYLQKENIIDESGMPKERFSAEFPKEGPSILRIQQVVRGDSAAYFCASSPRSGQYRTEAFFGQGTRLTVV.

The table lists this clone with a few counts. V is TRBV10-3 and J is TRBJ2-7, with a possible D match to TRBD1 (6 bases). Trimming removed 2 bases from V and 5 bases from J, with 16 bases in between. This CDR3 is built from 15 residues. CDR1 and CDR2 from the germline V gene are ENHRY and SYGVKD. The DNA of the CDR3 is TGTGCCATCAGTGAGCAAAACAGGGTTAAAAACGAGCAGTACTTC. Protein: CAISEQNRVKNEQYF.

This sequence joins TRBV27 and TRBJ2-2; D is possibly TRBD2 (6 bases). Germline CDR1 is MNHEY and CDR2 is SMNVEV (reference sequence). The CDR3 runs 16 residues. V lost 10 bases to trimming and J lost 6 bases, with 24 bases between them. The CDR3 sequence: CATRVGGRTMAGELFF. Written as DNA, the CDR3 is TGTGCCACCAGAGTGGGGGGTAGAACTATGGCCGGGGAGCTGTTTTTT.

The V gene is TRBV5-6, the J gene TRBJ2-7; 10 nucleotides match TRBD2. With 0 bases clipped from V and 2 bases from J, the junction kept 2 bases outside the gene matches. Germline V lookup: CDR1 SGHDT, CDR2 YYEEEE. The length of the CDR3 is 15 residues. The CDR3, as DNA: TGTGCCAGCAGCTTGGTAAGCGGGAGGGCCTACGAGCAGTACTTC. Residues: CASSLVSGRAYEQYF.

The genes are TRBV11-3 and TRBJ2-2, with no clear D. CDR3 length: 17 residues. V was shortened by 5 bases and J by 4 bases, with 20 bases between the two germline ends. CDR1 is SGHNT and CDR2 is YENEEA in the germline V gene. For the CDR3, the DNA is TGTGCCAGCAGCAGACGACGCCCCGCGGTGGGCACCGGGGAGCTGTTTTTT. Encoded protein: CASSRRRPAVGTGELFF.